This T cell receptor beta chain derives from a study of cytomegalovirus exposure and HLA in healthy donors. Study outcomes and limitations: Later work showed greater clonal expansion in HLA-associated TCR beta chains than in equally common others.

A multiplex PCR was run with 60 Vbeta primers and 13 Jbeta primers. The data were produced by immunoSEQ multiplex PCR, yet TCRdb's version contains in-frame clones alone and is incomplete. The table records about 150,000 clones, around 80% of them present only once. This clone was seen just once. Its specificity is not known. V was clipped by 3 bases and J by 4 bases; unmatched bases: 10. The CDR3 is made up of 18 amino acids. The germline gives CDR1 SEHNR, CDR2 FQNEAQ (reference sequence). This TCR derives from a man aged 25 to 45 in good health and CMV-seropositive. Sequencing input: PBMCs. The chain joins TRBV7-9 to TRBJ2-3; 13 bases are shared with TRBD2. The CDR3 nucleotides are TGTGCCAGCAGCTTCCCCGAGGGACTAGCGGGGAGGGCAGATACGCAGTATTTT. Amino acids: CASSFPEGLAGRADTQYF.